This T cell receptor beta chain was sequenced during a study of T cell responses to AZD1222 COVID-19 vaccine. Here immunoSEQ multiplex PCR was the method, and the copy in TCRdb shows in-frame clones only, minus some. Among some 180,000 clones listed, 75% to 90% were seen once. Germline CDR1 is GTSNPN and CDR2 is SVGIG (reference sequence). CDR3 length: 13 amino acids. Germline trimming cut 4 bases from V and 6 bases from J; bases unmatched to any gene: 4. The chain joins TRBV30 to TRBJ2-2; 8 bases match TRBD1. Sequencing used peripheral blood, obtained on day 0 of AZD1222 vaccination. The receptor's source is an adult in good health. The CDR3 loop reads CAWTPTGAGELFF. The CDR3 nucleotides read TGTGCCTGGACTCCGACAGGGGCCGGGGAGCTGTTTTTT.